This T cell receptor (beta chain) emerged from a study of cytomegalovirus exposure and HLA in healthy donors. The method was immunoSEQ multiplex PCR; TCRdb's version includes in-frame clones alone and lacks a portion of them. The sample has 100,000 to 150,000 clones, approximately 91% seen once; the top ten hold more than 1.5%. The J segment lost 2 bases and the V segment lost 0 bases, leaving 7 bases of the junction unmatched. The germline CDR1 and CDR2 sequences are MGHRA and YSYEKL. The CDR3 covers 18 residues. The sequence derives from a young woman in good health and CMV-seronegative. The sample consisted of PBMCs. The chain is built from TRBV4-1 and TRBJ2-6; 7 nucleotides line up with TRBD1. As DNA, the CDR3 is TGCGCCAGCAGCCAAGAACCACAGGGGACGGCTGGGGCCAACGTCCTGACTTTC. Protein: CASSQEPQGTAGANVLTF.